The rows below give T cell receptor beta chains drawn from one sample of a study of regulatory T cells in long-lasting Graves disease. TCRdb re-derived calls from the multiplex PCR reads in MiXCR, one entry per CDR3 protein. Counted here are hundreds of thousands of distinct CDR3 sequences, around an eighth occurring once; the ten biggest clones make up approximately 9.3%. The data also belong to a second study, concerning T cells in Graves' hyperthyroidism and ophthalmopathy.

The sample consisted of peripheral blood mononuclear cells (PBMCs), taken at new diagnosis, from a patient treated with antithyroid drugs. The receptors shown here come from a man aged 25-45 years with Graves disease. Both conserved end residues are part of each CDR3. The D gene is left open where the match is weak. Some rows have no size entry. The others give once, few or many, or a class for an expanded clone.

TRBV5-1,-,TRBJ1-4,many,CASGRGTTNEKLFF,TGCGCCAGCGGGAGAGGAACAACTAATGAAAAACTGTTTTTT
TRBV14,-,TRBJ2-3,many,CASSQDRVSRTDTQYF,TGTGCCAGCAGCCAAGACAGAGTTTCCCGCACAGATACGCAGTATTTT
TRBV15,TRBD2,TRBJ2-1,-,CATSQSGRGYNEQFF,TGTGCCACCAGCCAGAGCGGGAGAGGCTACAATGAGCAGTTCTTC
TRBV20-1,-,TRBJ2-5,many,CSATRGLYQETQYF,TGCAGTGCTACCCGGGGGCTGTACCAAGAGACCCAGTACTTC
TRBV6-9,-,TRBJ1-4,many,CASSSDGLRGEKLFF,TGTGCCAGCAGTTCCGACGGGCTTAGGGGTGAAAAACTGTTTTTT
TRBV6-1,TRBD1,TRBJ2-2,many,CASLGQQNTRELFF,TGTGCCAGCTTGGGACAGCAGAACACCAGGGAGCTGTTTTTT
TRBV12-3/TRBV12-4,-,TRBJ2-1,many,CASKGGNEQFF,TGTGCCAGCAAGGGAGGAAATGAGCAGTTCTTC
TRBV7-2,-,TRBJ2-3,many,CASRRARGADTQYF,TGTGCCAGCCGGCGGGCCCGTGGGGCAGATACGCAGTATTTT
TRBV12-3/TRBV12-4,TRBD2,TRBJ2-5,many,CASSGLAWKETQYF,TGTGCCAGCAGCGGACTAGCGTGGAAGGAGACCCAGTACTTC
TRBV4-1,-,TRBJ2-7,-,CASSQGGGPKGEQYF,TGCGCCAGCAGCCAAGGTGGGGGGCCCAAGGGCGAGCAGTACTTC
TRBV6-1,-,TRBJ2-1,many,CASNELGRYEQFF,TGTGCCAGCAATGAACTGGGAAGGTATGAGCAGTTCTTC
TRBV6-2/TRBV6-3,-,TRBJ2-4,-,CASSFNRRPENIQYF,TGTGCCAGCAGTTTTAACCGGCGGCCGGAAAACATTCAGTACTTC
TRBV19,-,TRBJ2-1,many,CASRGSGPNEQFF,TGTGCCAGTCGAGGGAGCGGTCCCAATGAGCAGTTCTTC
TRBV24-1,-,TRBJ2-2,many,CATSVLTGELFF,TGTGCCACCAGTGTTCTCACCGGGGAGCTGTTTTTT
TRBV2,TRBD1,TRBJ1-6,many,CASSPRTGLTPLHF,TGTGCCAGCAGTCCCCGGACAGGGTTGACACCCCTCCACTTT
TRBV7-2,-,TRBJ2-1,many,CASSLDIREQFF,TGTGCCAGCAGCTTGGACATTCGAGAGCAGTTCTTC
TRBV20-1,TRBD2,TRBJ2-1,few,CSALRPLAGHNEQFF,TGCAGTGCTCTCAGACCACTAGCGGGCCACAATGAGCAGTTCTTC
TRBV20-1,-,TRBJ2-2,many,CSARVATGELFF,TGCAGTGCTAGAGTCGCCACCGGGGAGCTGTTTTTT
TRBV12-3/TRBV12-4,TRBD2,TRBJ2-5,many,CASGTSGFRETQYF,TGTGCCAGCGGGACTAGCGGGTTCAGAGAGACCCAGTACTTC
TRBV11-2,TRBD1,TRBJ2-1,many,CASSPVYARRDRAWGEQFF,TGTGCCAGCAGCCCAGTATACGCTCGCCGGGACAGGGCTTGGGGTGAGCAGTTCTTC
TRBV27,-,TRBJ1-2,many,CASSSGEDSPLFYGYTF,TGTGCCAGCAGTAGCGGGGAGGATTCTCCCCTATTCTATGGCTACACCTTC
TRBV5-1,TRBD1,TRBJ1-2,few,CASSSGQGVDGYTF,TGCGCCAGCAGCTCCGGACAGGGGGTTGATGGCTACACCTTC
TRBV19,TRBD1,TRBJ2-2,many,CASSMAEQGKLARDTGELFF,TGTGCCAGTAGTATGGCCGAACAGGGGAAGTTGGCAAGGGACACCGGGGAGCTGTTTTTT
TRBV11-1,TRBD2,TRBJ2-1,many,CASSLRQGLAGENEQFF,TGTGCCAGCAGCTTAAGACAAGGACTAGCGGGAGAGAATGAGCAGTTCTTC
TRBV7-2,-,TRBJ1-3,-,CASSLAGVDTGNTIYF,TGTGCCAGCAGCTTAGCCGGGGTCGATACTGGAAACACCATATATTTT